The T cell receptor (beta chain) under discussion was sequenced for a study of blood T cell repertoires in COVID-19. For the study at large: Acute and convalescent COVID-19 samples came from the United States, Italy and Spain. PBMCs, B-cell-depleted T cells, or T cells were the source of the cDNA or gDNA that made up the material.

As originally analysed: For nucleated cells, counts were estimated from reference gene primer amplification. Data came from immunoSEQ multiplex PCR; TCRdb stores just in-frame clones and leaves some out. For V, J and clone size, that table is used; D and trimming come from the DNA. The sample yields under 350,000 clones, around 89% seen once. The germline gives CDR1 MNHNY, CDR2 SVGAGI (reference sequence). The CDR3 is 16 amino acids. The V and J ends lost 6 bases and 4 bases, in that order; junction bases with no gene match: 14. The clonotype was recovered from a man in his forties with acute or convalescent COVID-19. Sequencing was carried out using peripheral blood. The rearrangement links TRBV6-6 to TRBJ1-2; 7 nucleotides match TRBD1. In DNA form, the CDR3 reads TGTGCCAGCAGGACCCAGGGGGGAAAAGTGACCTATGGCTACACCTTC. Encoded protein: CASRTQGGKVTYGYTF.